This T cell receptor beta chain derives from a study of cytomegalovirus exposure and HLA in healthy donors. 60 Vbeta and 13 Jbeta primers were used in PCR. TCRdb's table, derived via immunoSEQ multiplex PCR, lists solely in-frame clones and lacks some. The data contain fewer than 25,000 clones, about four fifths of them singletons. The V segment lost 2 bases and the J segment 8 bases; nucleotides outside the gene matches: 4. Looked up from germline, CDR1 is LNHNV and CDR2 is YYDKDF (reference sequence). The CDR3 runs to 13 residues. With regard to this clone: The antigen remains undetermined.

General study points: The study designated about 180 TCR beta chains cytomegalovirus-associated. For most subjects, TCR beta sequences were reported to predict HLA-A and HLA-B alleles with accuracy.

This clonotype was obtained from a human donor in good health. The material sequenced was PBMCs. V and J are TRBV15 and TRBJ1-2; 8 nucleotides match TRBD1. CDR3 loop: CATSRWTGSGYTF. The CDR3 nucleotides read TGTGCCACCAGCAGATGGACAGGGTCAGGCTACACCTTC.